The T cell receptor (beta chain) under discussion was sequenced for a study of CD8 T cells in Susac syndrome. Random-hexamer reverse transcription was applied to roughly 0.5 to 1 ug RNA. Amplification of TCR beta CDR3 across 54 Vbeta and 13 Jbeta was performed with immunoSEQ multiplex PCR. TCRdb redid the calling of the immunoSEQ multiplex PCR reads with MiXCR, one entry per CDR3 protein. Of about 280,000 distinct CDR3 sequences listed, approximately 84% are singletons. The ends were cut back, 4 bases at V and 9 bases at J, with 10 bases in the middle. The CDR3 has 12 residues. FACS was used to enrich TEMRA cells, whereas the CD8+ and CD4+ T cells were obtained by negative isolation.

This receptor was obtained from a human donor with multiple sclerosis. The chain employs TRBV12-3 or TRBV12-4 and TRBJ2-1, with D possibly matching TRBD2 (6 bases). Input material: CD8+ T cells from PBMCs. The CDR3 sequence is CASSSTRGEQFF. The CDR3 coding sequence is TGTGCCAGCAGTTCGACTAGAGGTGAGCAGTTCTTC.